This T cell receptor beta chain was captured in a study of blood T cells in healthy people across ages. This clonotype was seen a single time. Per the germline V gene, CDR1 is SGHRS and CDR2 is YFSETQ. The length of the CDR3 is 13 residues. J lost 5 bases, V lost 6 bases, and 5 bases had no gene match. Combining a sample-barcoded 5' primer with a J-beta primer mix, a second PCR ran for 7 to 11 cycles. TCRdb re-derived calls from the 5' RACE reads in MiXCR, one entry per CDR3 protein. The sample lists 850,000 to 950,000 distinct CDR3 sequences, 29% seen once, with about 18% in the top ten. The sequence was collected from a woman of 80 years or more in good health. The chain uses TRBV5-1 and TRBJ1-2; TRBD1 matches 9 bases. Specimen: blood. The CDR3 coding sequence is TGCGCCAGCACCCAGGACAGGGGATATGGCTACACCTTC. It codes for CASTQDRGYGYTF.